A selection of T cell receptor beta chains follows, all from one sample in a study of CD8+ T cells in alopecia areata. Assay used: immunoSEQ multiplex PCR; TCRdb lists only in-frame clones, some missing. Of about 140,000 clones in the sample, about 56% were seen once. Source: CD8+ T cells sorted from blood, taken at week 4, from a patient treated with tofacitinib. These receptors originate from a human donor with alopecia areata. The CDR3 runs from the conserved cysteine through the conserved F or W. The D gene is left open where the match is weak. Part of the rows lack a size; the others show once, few, many or a class for expanded clones.

cdr3_aa: CASSPPQGHEQFF; cdr3_nt: TGTGCCAGCAGCCCCCCGCAGGGCCATGAGCAGTTCTTC; j_call: TRBJ2-1; d_call: NA; v_call: TRBV7-8; clone_size: NA
cdr3_aa: CASSYNIGREAFF; cdr3_nt: TGTGCCAGCAGTTACAATATCGGCCGTGAAGCTTTCTTT; j_call: TRBJ1-1; d_call: NA; v_call: TRBV6-5; clone_size: few
cdr3_aa: CASSHYRGQETQYF; cdr3_nt: TGTGCCAGCAGTCACTACAGGGGCCAAGAGACCCAGTACTTC; j_call: TRBJ2-5; d_call: TRBD1; v_call: TRBV5-6; clone_size: NA
cdr3_aa: CATSSGSSGNTIYF; cdr3_nt: TGTGCCACCAGCAGCGGGAGCTCTGGAAACACCATATATTTT; j_call: TRBJ1-3; d_call: NA; v_call: TRBV15; clone_size: few
cdr3_aa: CASSGEFVNEQFF; cdr3_nt: TGTGCCAGCAGCGGAGAATTCGTAAATGAGCAGTTCTTC; j_call: TRBJ2-1; d_call: NA; v_call: TRBV5-6; clone_size: NA
cdr3_aa: CASSQEPGQYLLGYTF; cdr3_nt: TGCGCCAGCAGCCAAGAACCGGGACAGTACCTATTAGGCTACACCTTC; j_call: TRBJ1-2; d_call: TRBD1; v_call: TRBV4-1; clone_size: few
cdr3_aa: CASNGQPSALGLFF; cdr3_nt: TGTGCCAGCAATGGACAGCCCTCAGCGCTCGGGCTGTTTTTT; j_call: TRBJ2-2; d_call: NA; v_call: TRBV6-1; clone_size: few
cdr3_aa: CSVESQGAMGYTF; cdr3_nt: TGCAGCGTTGAGAGCCAGGGGGCGATGGGCTACACCTTC; j_call: TRBJ1-2; d_call: TRBD1; v_call: TRBV29-1; clone_size: few
cdr3_aa: CAWNRLGLEAFF; cdr3_nt: TGTGCCTGGAACCGGTTAGGGCTAGAAGCTTTCTTT; j_call: TRBJ1-1; d_call: NA; v_call: TRBV30; clone_size: NA
cdr3_aa: CASRQQTGSDTQYF; cdr3_nt: TGTGCCAGCAGACAACAGACAGGGTCAGATACGCAGTATTTT; j_call: TRBJ2-3; d_call: TRBD1; v_call: TRBV6-5; clone_size: NA
cdr3_aa: CASSPQRITDTQYF; cdr3_nt: TGTGCCAGCAGCCCACAAAGAATCACAGATACGCAGTATTTT; j_call: TRBJ2-3; d_call: NA; v_call: TRBV9; clone_size: few
cdr3_aa: CASSDRTAANNSPLHF; cdr3_nt: TGTGCCAGCAGTGATAGGACAGCCGCAAATAATTCACCCCTCCACTTT; j_call: TRBJ1-6; d_call: NA; v_call: TRBV13; clone_size: NA
cdr3_aa: CASSPGPNYEQYF; cdr3_nt: TGTGCCAGCAGCCCTGGGCCAAACTACGAGCAGTACTTC; j_call: TRBJ2-7; d_call: NA; v_call: TRBV7-2; clone_size: NA
cdr3_aa: CASSGLAGVSSTDTQYF; cdr3_nt: TGTGCCAGCAGTGGACTAGCGGGGGTGTCTAGCACAGATACGCAGTATTTT; j_call: TRBJ2-3; d_call: TRBD2; v_call: TRBV27; clone_size: NA
cdr3_aa: CSVGPQGASLETQYF; cdr3_nt: TGCAGCGTTGGGCCACAGGGGGCCTCGTTAGAGACCCAGTACTTC; j_call: TRBJ2-5; d_call: TRBD1; v_call: TRBV29-1; clone_size: NA
cdr3_aa: CASSVSGAGANVLTF; cdr3_nt: TGTGCCAGCAGCGTATCCGGGGCAGGGGCCAACGTCCTGACTTTC; j_call: TRBJ2-6; d_call: NA; v_call: TRBV9; clone_size: NA
cdr3_aa: CASSEEGFVEQYF; cdr3_nt: TGTGCCAGCAGTGAAGAGGGGTTTGTCGAGCAGTACTTC; j_call: TRBJ2-7; d_call: NA; v_call: TRBV2; clone_size: once
cdr3_aa: CASSPPFWGLHGYTF; cdr3_nt: TGTGCCAGCAGCCCCCCCTTCTGGGGATTGCATGGCTACACCTTC; j_call: TRBJ1-2; d_call: NA; v_call: TRBV13; clone_size: once
cdr3_aa: CASSEGTVRDEQYF; cdr3_nt: TGTGCCAGCAGCGAGGGCACGGTTCGGGACGAGCAGTACTTC; j_call: TRBJ2-7; d_call: NA; v_call: TRBV7-3; clone_size: few
cdr3_aa: CAWSPSLWGGRSKNIQYF; cdr3_nt: TGTGCCTGGAGTCCATCCCTTTGGGGGGGGCGATCCAAAAACATTCAGTACTTC; j_call: TRBJ2-4; d_call: NA; v_call: TRBV30; clone_size: NA
cdr3_aa: CASSVEGSGGETQYF; cdr3_nt: TGTGCCAGCAGCGTAGAGGGATCAGGAGGGGAGACCCAGTACTTC; j_call: TRBJ2-5; d_call: NA; v_call: TRBV9; clone_size: NA
cdr3_aa: CASSSPGTVPAFF; cdr3_nt: TGTGCCAGCAGCTCACCCGGGACAGTCCCAGCTTTCTTT; j_call: TRBJ1-1; d_call: TRBD1; v_call: TRBV7-8; clone_size: NA
cdr3_aa: CASSGEGRVSEQYF; cdr3_nt: TGTGCCAGCAGCGGGGAAGGGAGGGTGAGCGAGCAGTACTTC; j_call: TRBJ2-7; d_call: TRBD2; v_call: TRBV9; clone_size: NA
cdr3_aa: CASSKNQPQHF; cdr3_nt: TGTGCCAGCAGCAAAAATCAGCCCCAGCATTTT; j_call: TRBJ1-5; d_call: NA; v_call: TRBV21-1; clone_size: many
cdr3_aa: CASSFSQSWGAPQETQYF; cdr3_nt: TGTGCCAGCAGCTTCTCCCAATCCTGGGGGGCGCCCCAAGAGACCCAGTACTTC; j_call: TRBJ2-5; d_call: NA; v_call: TRBV13; clone_size: once
cdr3_aa: CASSEGPALGYTF; cdr3_nt: TGTGCCAGCAGCGAGGGACCGGCCCTCGGCTACACCTTC; j_call: TRBJ1-2; d_call: NA; v_call: TRBV9; clone_size: NA
cdr3_aa: CASRRGGPSSGANVLTF; cdr3_nt: TGTGCCAGCAGAAGAGGGGGCCCGAGCTCTGGGGCCAACGTCCTGACTTTC; j_call: TRBJ2-6; d_call: TRBD1; v_call: TRBV27; clone_size: NA
cdr3_aa: CASSHRTGDNEQFF; cdr3_nt: TGCGCCAGCAGCCACCGGACAGGAGACAATGAGCAGTTCTTC; j_call: TRBJ2-1; d_call: TRBD1; v_call: TRBV4-1; clone_size: NA
cdr3_aa: CATRGSGTVPYEQYF; cdr3_nt: TGTGCCACCCGCGGTTCCGGGACAGTCCCCTACGAGCAGTACTTC; j_call: TRBJ2-7; d_call: TRBD1; v_call: TRBV7-9; clone_size: NA
cdr3_aa: CASSARDSYEQYF; cdr3_nt: TGTGCCAGCAGCGCCCGGGACTCCTACGAGCAGTACTTC; j_call: TRBJ2-7; d_call: NA; v_call: TRBV9; clone_size: NA
cdr3_aa: CAWSVGQEYEQYF; cdr3_nt: TGTGCCTGGAGTGTAGGACAGGAGTACGAGCAGTACTTC; j_call: TRBJ2-7; d_call: TRBD1; v_call: TRBV30; clone_size: NA
cdr3_aa: CAWSEAGPYYEQYF; cdr3_nt: TGTGCCTGGAGTGAGGCAGGGCCCTACTACGAGCAGTACTTC; j_call: TRBJ2-7; d_call: NA; v_call: TRBV30; clone_size: NA
cdr3_aa: CSVAPGQDASYEQYF; cdr3_nt: TGCAGCGTTGCACCGGGACAGGATGCTTCCTACGAGCAGTACTTC; j_call: TRBJ2-7; d_call: TRBD1; v_call: TRBV29-1; clone_size: NA
cdr3_aa: CASSGLAPEQFF; cdr3_nt: TGTGCCAGCAGTGGGCTGGCGCCTGAGCAGTTCTTC; j_call: TRBJ2-1; d_call: NA; v_call: TRBV27; clone_size: few
cdr3_aa: CASRIRGGETQYF; cdr3_nt: TGTGCCAGCCGGATCCGGGGGGGTGAGACCCAGTACTTC; j_call: TRBJ2-5; d_call: TRBD2; v_call: TRBV7-8; clone_size: NA
cdr3_aa: CASSRASTEAFF; cdr3_nt: TGTGCCAGTTCAAGGGCCTCCACTGAAGCTTTCTTT; j_call: TRBJ1-1; d_call: NA; v_call: TRBV4-2; clone_size: once
cdr3_aa: CASSIPGQGYSPLHF; cdr3_nt: TGTGCCAGTAGTATCCCGGGACAGGGCTATTCACCCCTCCACTTT; j_call: TRBJ1-6; d_call: TRBD1; v_call: TRBV19; clone_size: few
cdr3_aa: CASSTGTETIEAFF; cdr3_nt: TGTGCCAGCAGTACCGGGACAGAGACCATTGAAGCTTTCTTT; j_call: TRBJ1-1; d_call: TRBD1; v_call: TRBV6-5; clone_size: NA
cdr3_aa: CASSGEGGDGHTF; cdr3_nt: TGTGCCAGCAGTGGGGAAGGAGGGGATGGCCACACCTTC; j_call: TRBJ1-2; d_call: NA; v_call: TRBV25-1; clone_size: NA
cdr3_aa: CASSYSASDEQYF; cdr3_nt: TGTGCCAGCAGTTACTCGGCATCGGACGAGCAGTACTTC; j_call: TRBJ2-7; d_call: NA; v_call: TRBV6-5; clone_size: NA